This TCR beta chain stems from a study of cytomegalovirus exposure and HLA in healthy donors. General observations from the study: What TCR beta sequences reportedly achieved was accurate prediction of HLA-A and HLA-B alleles in most subjects.

In regard to this clone: Antigen unknown.

The CDR3 consists of 20 residues. Germline assignment: CDR1 SNHLY and CDR2 FYNNEI. Trimming left V 5 bases short and J 3 bases short, with 29 bases between. Primers: 60 Vbeta forward and 13 Jbeta reverse. Generated by immunoSEQ multiplex PCR, the TCRdb table keeps only in-frame clones and is missing some. The sample yields 150,000 to 200,000 clones, around 79% seen once. This sequence joins TRBV2 and TRBJ1-5; D may be TRBD1 (6 bases). Sequencing was performed on PBMCs. The TCR was taken from a woman between 45 and 60 years old in good health and CMV-seropositive. CDR3 protein: CASSRRWGGSSSTLNQPQHF. Here the CDR3 DNA reads TGTGCCAGCAGTCGTCGGTGGGGGGGCTCATCTTCTACCCTCAATCAGCCCCAGCATTTT.